The sequence of this TCR beta chain was determined in a study of blood T cell repertoires in COVID-19. Study details: PBMCs, B-cell-depleted T cells, or T cells were the source of the cDNA or gDNA that made up the material.

Authors' processing steps: Amplification of reference gene primers was used by the study to estimate nucleated cell counts. Assay used: immunoSEQ multiplex PCR; TCRdb lists only in-frame clones, some missing. V and J calls and clone size come straight from that table; D and trimming were deduced from the DNA. The data contain about 400,000 clones, roughly 91% of them seen just once; the ten biggest clones take up about 1.7%. Donors were grouped by their self-reported clinical history. The CDR3 has 12 residues. CDR1 KGHDR and CDR2 SFDVKD come from the germline V gene. V lost 7 bases to trimming and J lost 4 bases, with 7 bases between them.

The TCR was taken from a woman in her 30s who had recovered from COVID-19. Sequencing was performed on PBMCs or T cells enriched from blood (not recorded which). The genes are TRBV24-1 and TRBJ1-3; no firm D call. The chain's CDR3 is CATSGSGNTIYF. In nucleotides, the CDR3 is TGTGCCACCAGCGGGTCCGGAAACACCATATATTTT.